Described below is a single T cell receptor beta chain sequence and its context. What it binds is not known. These data come from a study of molecular identifiers for immune sequencing clone quantification. Notes on the study in general: Clone sizes that are highly expanded could be underestimated when identical TCR molecules share a barcode. Among around 1 million naive cells, spiked Jurkat TCR RNA from a single cell was reportedly detectable.

TCRdb re-called the PCR reads with MiXCR, one entry per CDR3 protein. The sample consists of some 680,000 distinct CDR3 sequences, about 25% of them appearing once. Naive CD8 libraries came from around 18,000 to 910,000 sorted cells with 10%, 30% or 50% RNA. The V and J ends lost 5 bases and 5 bases, in that order; junction bases with no gene match: 14. The CDR3 covers 16 residues. Germline-derived CDR1 and CDR2 are SEHNR and FQNEAQ (reference sequence). Sequencing was performed on naive CD8+ T cells from blood, with Jurkat cell RNA spiked in. As to subset: FACS-sorted CD8+CD4-CCR7+CD45RA+ naive T cells. The J gene is TRBJ2-7, the V gene TRBV7-9; 8 positions match TRBD1. This receptor was obtained from a human donor in good health. Some libraries in this study had Jurkat cell RNA spiked in. This CDR3 is CASSPNPGTGANEQYF. In DNA form, the CDR3 reads TGTGCCAGCAGCCCCAATCCCGGGACAGGAGCAAACGAGCAGTACTTC.